Each of the 24 T cell receptor beta chains below was sequenced from the same sample in a study of T cell responses to AZD1222 COVID-19 vaccine (dated by TCRdb to the early 2020s). In the paper's terms, the time point label means: about 28 days (+/-7) after the second vaccine dose. Receptor amplification or capture employed the immunoSEQ multiplex PCR assay. TCRdb stores this immuneACCESS table with in-frame sequences only. Part of the clones is absent; in the studies checked, under half of the shortfall reflects unresolved V genes, and no reason is known for the rest. This sample lists approximately 80,000 clones; 80% to 90% were detected once. The top ten clones comprise roughly a tenth of the sample. The sample here was peripheral blood, taken 28 days after the second AZD1222 dose. These receptors originate from an adult who received the AZD1222 COVID-19 vaccine.

The chain uses TRBV19 and TRBJ1-5; 9 nucleotides line up with TRBD1. Unmatched junction bases numbered 8, after V lost 5 bases and J lost 6 bases. The CDR3 has 15 amino acids. CDR1 LNHDA and CDR2 SQIVND come from the germline V gene (reference sequence). CDR3 in DNA: TGTGCCAGTAGTTTTCCACAGGGGGCTGGTCAGCCCCAGCATTTT. As protein: CASSFPQGAGQPQHF.

The V call is TRBV4-1, the J call TRBJ1-6, with D possibly matching TRBD1 (6 bases). This CDR3 comprises 17 residues. V was cut by 0 bases and J by 5 bases, with 14 bases left in between. Per the germline V gene, CDR1 is MGHRA and CDR2 is YSYEKL. CDR3 sequence (DNA): TGCGCCAGCAGCCAAGACTCACACGGACAGAATAATTCACCCCTCCACTTT. It encodes CASSQDSHGQNNSPLHF.

The V call is TRBV6-1, the J call TRBJ1-6, with 9 bases identical to TRBD1. CDR3 length equals 15 residues. The germline V gene has CDR1 MNHNS and CDR2 SASEGT. The ends lost 1 base at V and 9 bases at J; junction bases unmatched: 4. CDR3 nucleotide sequence: TGTGCCAGCAGTGAAGGGGACAGGGTACGTTCACCCCTCCACTTT. This sequence encodes CASSEGDRVRSPLHF.

The rearrangement joins TRBV30 to TRBJ2-5; TRBD1 matches at 8 bases. The CDR3 has 17 amino acids. The J segment lost 5 bases and the V segment lost 0 bases, leaving 14 bases of the junction unmatched. Germline V gives CDR1 GTSNPN, CDR2 SVGIG (reference sequence). The CDR3 DNA follows: TGTGCCTGGAGTGTAGGTGCAGTGACAGGGGCGGGGGAGACCCAGTACTTC. Translated, it gives CAWSVGAVTGAGETQYF.

This clone has only a few counts. The sample carries other DNA sequences with the same CDR3. The chain couples TRBV10-3 to TRBJ2-3; D may be TRBD1 (6 bases). Germline V gene lookup returns CDR1 ENHRY and CDR2 SYGVKD. V lost 5 bases, J lost 2 bases, and 11 bases lay in between. This CDR3 contains 14 residues. The CDR3 here is CAISPGQDTDTQYF. CDR3 nucleotide sequence: TGTGCCATCAGTCCGGGACAAGACACAGATACGCAGTATTTT.

The gene calls are TRBV3-1 (or the pseudogene TRBV3-2) and TRBJ1-3; D gene ambiguous. Germline CDR1 LGHDT, CDR2 YNNKEL (reference sequence). V was trimmed by 2 bases and J by 1 base, leaving 6 bases between them. The CDR3 extends over 14 amino acids. CDR3 protein: CASSQSYSGNTIYF. The CDR3, as DNA: TGTGCCAGCAGCCAATCGTATTCTGGAAACACCATATATTTT.

The chain employs TRBV28 and TRBJ1-4; tentative D call: TRBD1 (5 bases). V was cut by 3 bases and J by 5 bases, with 10 bases left in between. This CDR3 has 14 amino acids. Germline loops: CDR1 MDHEN, CDR2 SYDVKM. CDR3 loop: CASSLGGVNEKLFF. The DNA for the CDR3 is TGTGCCAGCAGTTTGGGGGGGGTCAATGAAAAACTGTTTTTT. The whole variable domain, remainder taken from reference TRBV28 and TRBJ1-4, is DVKVTQSSRYLVKRTGEKVFLECVQDMDHENMFWYRQDPGLGLRLIYFSYDVKMKEKGDIPEGYSVSREKKERFSLILESASTNQTSMYLCASSLGGVNEKLFFGSGTQLSVL.

The chain is built from TRBV4-2 and TRBJ1-1, with D uncertain. This CDR3 is 14 amino acids long. Trimming stripped 0 bases from V and 1 base from J, with 6 bases between. Germline V gene data show CDR1 as LGHNA and CDR2 as YNFKEQ. The CDR3 sequence: CASSQERGNTEAFF. The CDR3 DNA is TGTGCCAGCAGCCAAGAACGGGGGAACACTGAAGCTTTCTTT.

On this clone: One end of the junction does not line up with germline, which may come from a read error. This chain connects TRBV11-2 to TRBJ2-1; 12 bases match TRBD2. The CDR3 sequence is 14 residues long. Germline loops: CDR1 SGHAT, CDR2 FQNNGV. The CDR3 DNA sequence: TGTGCCAGCAGCAGGACTAGCGGGGTCAATCAGCAGTTCTTC. This encodes CASSRTSGVNQQFF.

This chain links TRBV5-4 with TRBJ1-1; D not certain. Germline assignment: CDR1 SGHNT and CDR2 YYREEE (reference sequence). This CDR3 comprises 13 residues. The ends were cut back, 1 base at V and 7 bases at J, with 11 bases in the middle. The CDR3 is CASSLISSGEAFF. In nucleotides, the CDR3 is TGTGCCAGCAGCTTGATTTCGTCGGGTGAAGCTTTCTTT.

This clone was counted a few times. The chain links TRBV6-5 to TRBJ1-4; D gene uncertain. The V gene's germline CDR1 is MNHEY and CDR2 SVGAGI. Trimming pared 7 bases from V and 0 bases from J, leaving 12 bases between. The CDR3 has 15 residues. Written as DNA, the CDR3 is TGTGCCAGCACCTTGGACTTTGCAACTAATGAAAAACTGTTTTTT. It translates to CASTLDFATNEKLFF.

This chain connects TRBV6-1 to TRBJ2-1; D could derive from TRBD1 or TRBD2 (6 bases each). The germline V gene has CDR1 MNHNS and CDR2 SASEGT. The CDR3 contains 16 residues. Between the trimmed V and J ends, which lost 2 bases and 4 bases, there was a span of 15 bases. CDR3 DNA: TGTGCCAGCAGTGAACGTTCGGGGGCACCTTACAATGAGCAGTTCTTC. Encoded protein: CASSERSGAPYNEQFF.

This chain links TRBV5-1 with TRBJ1-4; D ambiguous. Germline V lookup: CDR1 SGHRS, CDR2 YFSETQ. The CDR3 runs to 15 residues. V lost 0 bases to trimming and J lost 12 bases, with 18 bases between them. The CDR3 loop is CASSLGPSSNAELFF. The CDR3 nucleotides read TGCGCCAGCAGCTTGGGTCCTTCTTCTAATGCGGAACTGTTTTTT.

The chain uses TRBV5-1 and TRBJ1-5; no clear D gene. Germline V gene data show CDR1 as SGHRS and CDR2 as YFSETQ. Trimming took off 0 bases at V and 5 bases at J, with 6 bases between the two ends. This CDR3 region has 13 residues. CDR3 DNA sequence: TGCGCCAGCAGCTTGGGGCCCGATCAGCCCCAGCATTTT. It codes for CASSLGPDQPQHF.

The chain couples TRBV28 to TRBJ1-1; D unclear. In germline, CDR1 is MDHEN, CDR2 SYDVKM. V was cut by 6 bases and J by 6 bases, with 14 bases left in between. The CDR3 loop spans 13 amino acids. This chain's CDR3 is CASRVIGFPEAFF. CDR3 nucleotides: TGTGCCAGCAGAGTAATTGGGTTTCCTGAAGCTTTCTTT.

The rearrangement links TRBV3-1 (or the pseudogene TRBV3-2) to TRBJ2-5; D not resolved. The CDR3 is made up of 14 amino acids. V was shortened by 1 base and J by 3 bases, with 9 bases between the two germline ends. CDR1 and CDR2 (germline): LGHDT, YNNKEL (reference sequence). This CDR3 is CASSQVGREETQYF. The DNA of the CDR3 is TGTGCCAGCAGCCAAGTCGGCCGCGAAGAGACCCAGTACTTC.

This sequence joins TRBV3-1 (or the pseudogene TRBV3-2) and TRBJ2-7; weak D call: TRBD2 (6 bases). Trimming removed 2 bases from V and 2 bases from J, with 13 bases in between. Germline loops: CDR1 LGHDT, CDR2 YNNKEL (reference sequence). There are 15 residues in the CDR3. CDR3 coding DNA: TGTGCCAGCAGCCAAAGGTGGAGGGACCCCTACGAGCAGTACTTC. Translating gives CASSQRWRDPYEQYF.

The V and J genes are TRBV28 and TRBJ1-5, with D possibly being TRBD1 (5 bases). In germline, CDR1 is MDHEN, CDR2 SYDVKM. V shed 2 bases and J shed 2 bases, with 13 bases lying between them. There are 16 residues in the CDR3. The CDR3 sequence is CASSLRGLQGNQPQHF. Here the CDR3 DNA reads TGTGCCAGCAGTTTAAGGGGTCTACAGGGCAATCAGCCCCAGCATTTT.

This rearrangement joins TRBV7-8 to TRBJ2-5; possibly TRBD1 for D (6 bases). Germline CDR1 SGHVS, CDR2 FQNEAQ. The V end lost 3 bases, the J end lost 5 bases, and 10 bases lay between the germline ends. This CDR3 region has 13 residues. DNA of the CDR3: TGTGCCAGCAGCTTGCGGACAGCCGAGACCCAGTACTTC. It is translated as CASSLRTAETQYF.

The rearrangement uses TRBV21-1 and TRBJ1-2. TRBV21-1 is a pseudogene. This CDR3 is built from 19 residues. The CDR3, as DNA: TGTGCCAGCAGCAAAAAGGAGGAGATTGAGGGCGGGATAATGGGCGGCTACACCTTC. Amino acids: CASSKKEEIEGGIMGGYTF.

This chain joins TRBV5-4 and TRBJ2-1, with TRBD2 identical over 8 bases. This CDR3 spans 15 amino acids. The V and J ends lost 4 bases and 5 bases, in that order; junction bases with no gene match: 8. Germline-derived CDR1 and CDR2 are SGHNT and YYREEE (reference sequence). DNA for the CDR3: TGTGCCAGCAGCGTTCCCGGGGGGGCACACAATGAGCAGTTCTTC. Protein sequence: CASSVPGGAHNEQFF.

The chain carries TRBV5-6 and TRBJ1-5; D might be TRBD1 (6 bases). Germline lookup yields CDR1 SGHDT and CDR2 YYEEEE. V was clipped by 0 bases and J by 0 bases, with 7 bases between them. The CDR3 consists of 15 residues. CDR3 nucleotides: TGTGCCAGCAGCTTGGGGGGGCGTAGCAATCAGCCCCAGCATTTT. It is translated as CASSLGGRSNQPQHF.

J is TRBJ1-5 and V is TRBV9; D gene ambiguous. V was shortened by 3 bases and J by 4 bases, with 8 bases between the two germline ends. CDR3 length equals 13 residues. CDR1 SGDLS and CDR2 YYNGEE come from the germline V gene. The CDR3 DNA follows: TGTGCCAGCAGCGGGGCGGAAAATCAGCCCCAGCATTTT. It specifies CASSGAENQPQHF.

The J gene is TRBJ2-2, the V gene TRBV11-1, with 7 positions matching TRBD2. Looked up from germline, CDR1 is SGHAT and CDR2 is FQDESV (reference sequence). V lost 7 bases to trimming and J lost 2 bases; unmatched junction nucleotides: 7. The CDR3 runs 15 residues. Here the CDR3 reads CASTLGGGNTGELFF. CDR3 DNA: TGTGCCAGCACCCTGGGGGGGGGAAACACCGGGGAGCTGTTTTTT. Supplemented by reference TRBV11-1 and TRBJ2-2, the full variable domain reads EAEVAQSPRYKITEKSQAVAFWCDPISGHATLYWYRQILGQGPELLVQFQDESVVDDSQLPKDRFSAERLKGVDSTLKIQPAELGDSAMYLCASTLGGGNTGELFFGEGSRLTVL.